The rows below give T cell receptor beta chains drawn from one sample of a study of blood T cell repertoires in COVID-19. The repertoire was sequenced with immunoSEQ multiplex PCR; TCRdb's copy has only in-frame clones and lacks some. The data contain some 290,000 clones, roughly 90% of them singletons. Sequencing input: peripheral blood. Receptors originate from a woman aged 25 to 39 with COVID-19, enrolled during active disease. CDR3s include the opening cysteine and the closing phenylalanine or tryptophan. D genes are given only for firm matches. Clone size appears in some rows only: once, few, many, or a class for an expanded clone.

cdr3_aa,cdr3_nt,clone_size,d_call,v_call,j_call
CSVEDPGSRGHTEAFF,TGCAGCGTTGAAGATCCGGGGAGCAGGGGGCATACTGAAGCTTTCTTT,-,TRBD1,TRBV29-1,TRBJ1-1
CAWSVRGGGDTEAFF,TGTGCCTGGAGTGTAAGGGGGGGAGGGGACACTGAAGCTTTCTTT,-,-,TRBV30,TRBJ1-1
CASSITGLDHEQYF,TGCGCCAGCAGCATAACGGGACTAGACCACGAGCAGTACTTC,-,TRBD2,TRBV5-1,TRBJ2-7
CASSQLTKGTSASYEQYF,TGTGCCAGCAGCCAACTTACGAAAGGGACTAGCGCCTCCTACGAGCAGTACTTC,-,TRBD2,TRBV4-2,TRBJ2-7
CASSPLAGGADTQYF,TGTGCCAGCAGCCCACTAGCGGGAGGAGCAGATACGCAGTATTTT,-,TRBD2,TRBV2,TRBJ2-3
CAISSGLAPIQETQYF,TGTGCCATCAGTTCGGGACTAGCTCCAATCCAAGAGACCCAGTACTTC,-,TRBD2,TRBV10-3,TRBJ2-5
CASRGQSNTEAFF,TGTGCCAGCAGGGGACAATCGAACACTGAAGCTTTCTTT,-,-,TRBV6-5,TRBJ1-1
CAIGRYNEQFF,TGTGCCATCGGGAGGTACAATGAGCAGTTCTTC,-,TRBD2,TRBV24-1,TRBJ2-1
CASSPPGQGLNSPLHF,TGCGCCAGCAGCCCCCCGGGACAGGGACTTAATTCACCCCTCCACTTT,-,TRBD1,TRBV5-1,TRBJ1-6
CAITRQGAGYGYTF,TGTGCCATCACCCGACAGGGGGCAGGCTATGGCTACACCTTC,-,TRBD1,TRBV10-3,TRBJ1-2
CASSYEGTSSTDTQYF,TGTGCCAGCAGTTACGAGGGAACCTCTAGCACAGATACGCAGTATTTT,-,-,TRBV6-5,TRBJ2-3
CASSLDLGQGEQYF,TGTGCCAGCAGCTTAGATCTGGGGCAGGGCGAGCAGTACTTC,-,-,TRBV7-6,TRBJ2-7
CASSDSGGYEQYF,TGTGCCAGCAGCGACAGCGGGGGATACGAGCAGTACTTC,-,TRBD2,TRBV7-2,TRBJ2-7
CASSADRDTEAFF,TGTGCCAGCAGCGCGGATAGAGACACTGAAGCTTTCTTT,-,-,TRBV6-5,TRBJ1-1
CASGGTGISGNTIYF,TGTGCCAGCGGGGGGACAGGGATCTCTGGAAACACCATATATTTT,-,TRBD1,TRBV6-5,TRBJ1-3
CASSGTSLDEQFF,TGTGCCAGCAGTGGCACTAGCTTGGATGAGCAGTTCTTC,few,-,TRBV12-3/TRBV12-4,TRBJ2-1
CASSPSPFETQYF,TGTGCCAGCTCACCAAGCCCATTCGAGACCCAGTACTTC,-,-,TRBV18,TRBJ2-5